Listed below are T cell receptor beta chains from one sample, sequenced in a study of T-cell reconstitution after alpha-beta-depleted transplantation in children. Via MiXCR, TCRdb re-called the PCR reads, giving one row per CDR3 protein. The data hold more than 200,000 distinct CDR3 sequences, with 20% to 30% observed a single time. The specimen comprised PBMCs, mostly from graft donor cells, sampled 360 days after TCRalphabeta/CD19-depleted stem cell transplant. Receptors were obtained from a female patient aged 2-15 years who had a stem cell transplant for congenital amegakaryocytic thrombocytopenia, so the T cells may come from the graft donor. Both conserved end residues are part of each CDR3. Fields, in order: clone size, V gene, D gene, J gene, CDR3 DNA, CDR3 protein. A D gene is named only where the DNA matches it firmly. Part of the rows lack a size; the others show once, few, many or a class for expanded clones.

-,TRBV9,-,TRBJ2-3,TGTGCCAGCAGCGTAGACTTAGCGGAGTGGGGCACAGATACGCAGTATTTT,CASSVDLAEWGTDTQYF
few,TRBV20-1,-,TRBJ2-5,TGCAGTGCTAGAAGTGACCGGCTGGGGGAGACCCAGTACTTC,CSARSDRLGETQYF
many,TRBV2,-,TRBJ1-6,TGTGCCAGCAATAGGGAGAGCTCCTATAATTCACCCCTCCACTTT,CASNRESSYNSPLHF
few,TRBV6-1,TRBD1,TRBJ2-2,TGTGCCAGCAGTGGAGCCCTGGGACAGGGGTCGATCGGGAACACCGGGGAGCTGTTTTTT,CASSGALGQGSIGNTGELFF
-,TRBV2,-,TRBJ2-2,TGTGCCAGCAGTGAACCGGGCTTGGGCGGGGAGCTGTTTTTT,CASSEPGLGGELFF
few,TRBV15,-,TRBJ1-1,TGTGCCACCAGCGCCTACAGTAAAATGAACACTGAAGCTTTCTTT,CATSAYSKMNTEAFF
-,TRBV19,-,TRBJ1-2,TGTGCCAGTAGCTACAGGGAAGGTGGCTACACCTTC,CASSYREGGYTF
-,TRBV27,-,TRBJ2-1,TGTGCCAGCAGGCAAACCGGGACCCCCGGGGATGAGCAGTTCTTC,CASRQTGTPGDEQFF
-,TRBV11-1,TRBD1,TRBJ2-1,TGTGCCAGCAGCCGTAGGGACAGGGAGTACAATGAGCATTTCTTC,CASSRRDREYNEHFF
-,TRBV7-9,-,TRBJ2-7,TGTGCCAGCAGCTTAGGGATGTACGAGCAGTACTTC,CASSLGMYEQYF
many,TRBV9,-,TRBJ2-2,TGTGCCAGCAGCGTTGGCACCGGGGAGCTGTTTTTT,CASSVGTGELFF
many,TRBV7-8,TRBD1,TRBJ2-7,TGTGCCAGCAGTACTCCGGGACAGTCCTACGAGCAGTACTTC,CASSTPGQSYEQYF
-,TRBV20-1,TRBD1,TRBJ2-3,TGCAGTGCCGGGACAGGGGGTCTAGCGGGGTCTTGGAAAGATACGCAGTATTTT,CSAGTGGLAGSWKDTQYF
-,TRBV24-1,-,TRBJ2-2,TGTGCCACCAGTGACGCTGCCTCGGGCAGCACCGGGGAGCTGTTTTTT,CATSDAASGSTGELFF
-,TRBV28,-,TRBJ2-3,TGTGCCAGCAGTCTACGGGACGGTACGGATACGCAGTATTTT,CASSLRDGTDTQYF
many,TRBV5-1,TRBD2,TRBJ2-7,TGTGCCAGCAGTCTAGCGGGCTCCTACGAGCAGTACTTC,CASSLAGSYEQYF
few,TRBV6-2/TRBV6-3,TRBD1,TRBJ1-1,TGTGCCAGCAGTTACGTACAGGGGATGAACACTGAAGCTTTCTTT,CASSYVQGMNTEAFF
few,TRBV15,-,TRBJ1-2,TGTGCCACCAGCAGAGATAGGGCCTATGGCTACACCTTC,CATSRDRAYGYTF
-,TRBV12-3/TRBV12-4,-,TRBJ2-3,TGTGCCAGCAGGGCGGTAGGAGATACGCAGTATTTT,CASRAVGDTQYF
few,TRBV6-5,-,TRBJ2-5,TGTGCCAGCAGCTCAGCAGGGTTTTGGGAGACCCAGTACTTC,CASSSAGFWETQYF
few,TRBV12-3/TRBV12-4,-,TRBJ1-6,TGTGCCAGCAGTCCGGACGGTGTTTCACCCCTCCACTTT,CASSPDGVSPLHF
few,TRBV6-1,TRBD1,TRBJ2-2,TGTGCCAGCATCCGGGACAGGGGGCGTGCCGGGGAGCTGTTTTTT,CASIRDRGRAGELFF
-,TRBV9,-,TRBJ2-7,TGTGCCAGCAGCGTAGGGGACGGCGGCTACGAGCAGTACTTC,CASSVGDGGYEQYF
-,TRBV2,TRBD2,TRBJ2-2,TGTGCCAGCAGTGAGGGGACTAGAACCGTGGAGCTGTTTTTT,CASSEGTRTVELFF
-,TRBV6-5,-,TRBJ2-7,TGTGCCAGCAGTTCCCGGGACGGCTCCTACGAGCAGTACTTC,CASSSRDGSYEQYF
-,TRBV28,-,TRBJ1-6,TGTGCCAGCAGTTCGGGGGGCGACAGGCGGGGTTCACCCCTCCACTTT,CASSSGGDRRGSPLHF
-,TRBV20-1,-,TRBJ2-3,TGCAGTGCTAGACCCCCCCGCCAGAAGCCGGGAGATACGCAGTATTTT,CSARPPRQKPGDTQYF
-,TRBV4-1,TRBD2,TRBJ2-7,TGCGCCAGCAGCATCGTTTGGACTAGCGGGGAATACGAGCAGTACTTC,CASSIVWTSGEYEQYF
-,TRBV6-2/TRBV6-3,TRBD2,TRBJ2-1,TGTGCCAGCAATCTAGCGGGAGGGCCGGTTGAGCAGTTCTTC,CASNLAGGPVEQFF
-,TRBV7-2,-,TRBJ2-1,TGTGCCAGCAGCTTACACCCACCGGGGCCAGGGCAATCGCAGTTCTTC,CASSLHPPGPGQSQFF
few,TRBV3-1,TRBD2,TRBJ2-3,TGTGCCAGCAGCCAGGAGGCGGGAGGAAGCACAGATACGCAGTATTTT,CASSQEAGGSTDTQYF
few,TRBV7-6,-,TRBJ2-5,TGTGCCAGCAGCTTAGAGAGAAGGGTGGCCGAGACCCAGTACTTC,CASSLERRVAETQYF
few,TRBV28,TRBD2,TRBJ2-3,TGTGCCAGCAGCCTAAAGGGACTAGCGGGAGATACGCAGTATTTT,CASSLKGLAGDTQYF
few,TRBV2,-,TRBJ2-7,TGTGCCAGCAGTGTGAGGCTAGCCTACGAGCAGTACTTC,CASSVRLAYEQYF
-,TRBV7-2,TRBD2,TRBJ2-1,TGTGCCAGCAGCCCCAATCCCGGGACTAGCGTCGATGAGCAGTTCTTC,CASSPNPGTSVDEQFF
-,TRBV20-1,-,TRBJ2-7,TGCAGTGCTAGAGGGACATCGTTCTCCTACGAGCAGTACTTC,CSARGTSFSYEQYF
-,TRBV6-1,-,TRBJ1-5,TGTGCCAGCAGCCTCAGGGTTAGCAATCAGCCCCAGCATTTT,CASSLRVSNQPQHF
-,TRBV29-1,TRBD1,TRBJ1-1,TGCAGCGTTGAGGACAGGGGCGGTGAAGCTTTCTTT,CSVEDRGGEAFF
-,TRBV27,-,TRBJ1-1,TGTGCCAGCACGAACAGGTGGAACACTGAAGCTTTCTTT,CASTNRWNTEAFF
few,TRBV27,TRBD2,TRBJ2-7,TGTGCCAGCAAAGTAGCGGGAGGGCCTGGGTACGAGCAGTACTTC,CASKVAGGPGYEQYF
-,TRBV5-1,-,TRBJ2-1,TGCGCCAGCAAGGCCCCTCCGGGCTACAATGAGCAGTTCTTC,CASKAPPGYNEQFF
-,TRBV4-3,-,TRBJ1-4,TGCGCCAGCAGCCACGCCGGGACAAACTATGAAAAACTGTTTTTT,CASSHAGTNYEKLFF
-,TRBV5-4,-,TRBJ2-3,TGTGCCTCTGGGGGCCCTCAAGCGGGTGATACGCAGTATTTT,CASGGPQAGDTQYF
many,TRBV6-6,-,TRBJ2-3,TGTGCCAGCAGACGACCTCAAACAGATACGCAGTATTTT,CASRRPQTDTQYF
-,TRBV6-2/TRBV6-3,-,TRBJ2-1,TGTGCCAGCAGTTACTGGAGTCGGGGAATCTCCTACAATGAGCAGTTCTTC,CASSYWSRGISYNEQFF
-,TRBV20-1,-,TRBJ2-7,TGCAGTGCTAGGGGACGGCACACGTACGAGCAGTACTTC,CSARGRHTYEQYF
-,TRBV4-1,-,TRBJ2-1,TGCGCCAGCAGCCAAGCGACTGGCCTGTCCTACAATGAGCAGTTCTTC,CASSQATGLSYNEQFF
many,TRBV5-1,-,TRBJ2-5,TGCGCCAGCAGCTTGGAGTTCTGGGAGACCCAGTACTTC,CASSLEFWETQYF
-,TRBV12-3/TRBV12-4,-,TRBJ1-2,TGTGCCAGCAGTTTAGCGAACCCCAGGGGTAACTATGGCTACACCTTC,CASSLANPRGNYGYTF
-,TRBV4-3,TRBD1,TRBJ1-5,TGCGCCAGCAGCGCAGGACAGGGGGGTCAGCCCCAGCATTTT,CASSAGQGGQPQHF
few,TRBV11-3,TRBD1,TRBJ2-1,TGTGCCAGCAGCTTAGGGGAGACAGGGAGCGATGAGCAGTTCTTC,CASSLGETGSDEQFF
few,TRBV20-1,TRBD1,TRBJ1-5,TGCAGTGCCAGCGACAGGGGGAGCAATCAGCCCCAGCATTTT,CSASDRGSNQPQHF